This T cell receptor (beta chain) is drawn from a study of cytomegalovirus exposure and HLA in healthy donors. Notes on the study in general: Several top significant clusters appeared, in a later analysis, to be linked to common viral pathogens. The only immune exposure information that was available was CMV serostatus. Apparent HLA restriction characterized most CMV-associated TCR beta chains in a later analysis.

13 Jbeta primers and 60 Vbeta primers were used for the PCR. The table came from immunoSEQ multiplex PCR; TCRdb's copy has only in-frame clones and leaves some out. The sample includes 25,000 to 30,000 clones, 62% of them seen just once. Healthy people donating bone marrow made up the donors. This clone was seen a few times. What it binds is unknown. Sequencing was carried out using PBMCs. This clonotype originated in a male donor in good health and CMV-seropositive.

This CDR3 is CASRSPGEYTDTQYF. The DNA for the CDR3 is TGTGCCAGCAGATCCCCGGGGGAGTACACAGATACGCAGTATTTT. This chain uses TRBV2 with TRBJ2-3; D might be TRBD2 (6 bases). Per germline, CDR1 SNHLY and CDR2 FYNNEI. V was cut by 6 bases and J by 2 bases, with 15 bases left in between. The CDR3 is 15 amino acids.